A single sample is the source of the 17 T cell receptor beta chains below, sequenced in a study of cytomegalovirus exposure and HLA in healthy donors. Using immunoSEQ multiplex PCR, the repertoire was profiled, and TCRdb retains in-frame clones only, with some absent. The sample holds approximately 210,000 clones, around 88% seen once. The sequenced material came from PBMCs. The receptors derive from a woman aged 18-29 years in good health and CMV-seronegative.

The genes are TRBV18 and TRBJ1-6, with unresolved D. The germline V gene has CDR1 KGHSH and CDR2 LQKENI. This CDR3 contains 17 residues. Trimming left V 2 bases short and J 8 bases short, with 19 bases between. The CDR3 protein is CASSPYAVSFEDSPLHF. The CDR3 nucleotides are TGTGCCAGCTCACCATACGCCGTCAGCTTCGAGGATTCACCCCTCCACTTT. The variable domain in full, completed from reference TRBV18 and TRBJ1-6, reads NAGVMQNPRHLVRRRGQEARLRCSPMKGHSHVYWYRQLPEEGLKFMVYLQKENIIDESGMPKERFSAEFPKEGPSILRIQQVVRGDSAAYFCASSPYAVSFEDSPLHFGNGTRLTVT.

This clone was seen a handful of times. V gene TRBV7-3 combines with J gene TRBJ2-3, with D unclear. The CDR3 extends over 12 amino acids. From germline, CDR1 is SGHTA and CDR2 FQGTGA. V was clipped by 4 bases and J by 0 bases, with 2 bases between them. CDR3 residues: CASSSSTDTQYF. CDR3 sequence (DNA): TGTGCCAGCAGCTCTAGCACAGATACGCAGTATTTT.

The J gene is TRBJ2-1, the V gene TRBV5-1; D remains unclear. The V end was cut by 2 bases, the J end by 5 bases, with 11 bases between. This CDR3 region has 14 residues. CDR1 SGHRS and CDR2 YFSETQ come from the germline V gene. The CDR3 region has the DNA TGCGCCAGCAGCTTAACCCGGTCTGACAATGAGCAGTTCTTC. As protein: CASSLTRSDNEQFF.

V is TRBV5-4 and J is TRBJ2-5, with 11 bases lining up with TRBD2. The CDR3 is 15 amino acids. With 4 bases clipped from V and 4 bases from J, the junction kept 6 bases outside the gene matches. Germline V lookup: CDR1 SGHNT, CDR2 YYREEE (reference sequence). CDR3 DNA sequence: TGTGCCAGCAGCCAGTTAGCGGGAGGGACAGAGACCCAGTACTTC. Its protein is CASSQLAGGTETQYF.

J is TRBJ2-3 and V is TRBV27; D not certain. This CDR3 comprises 13 residues. The V gene lost 6 bases and the J gene lost 2 bases, with 9 bases spanning the gap. Germline V gene data show CDR1 as MNHEY and CDR2 as SMNVEV (reference sequence). Here the CDR3 DNA reads TGTGCCAGCAGCCCCTCACTCACAGATACGCAGTATTTT. Amino acid sequence: CASSPSLTDTQYF.

The rearrangement links TRBV7-6 to TRBJ2-1; possible D gene TRBD1, 6 bases. Trimming shortened V by 5 bases and J by 3 bases, and 11 bases separated the two germline ends. The CDR3 has 14 residues. Germline CDR1 and CDR2: SGHVS and FNYEAQ. CDR3 region: CASSPGQSYNEQFF. CDR3 nucleotide sequence: TGTGCCAGCAGCCCCGGACAGAGCTACAATGAGCAGTTCTTC.

This clone was counted between two and nine times. This chain links TRBV27 with TRBJ2-7, with TRBD2 matching 9 bases. Trimming removed 6 bases from V and 3 bases from J; junction bases left unmatched: 9. The CDR3 spans 15 residues. Germline V lookup: CDR1 MNHEY, CDR2 SMNVEV (reference sequence). The chain's CDR3 is CASSLTNSGSYEQYF. DNA for the CDR3: TGTGCCAGCAGCTTAACGAATAGCGGGAGCTACGAGCAGTACTTC.

This clone was picked up one time. V and J are TRBV7-2 and TRBJ2-7; no clear D gene. The CDR3 covers 13 residues. Trimming took off 1 base at V and 3 bases at J, with 7 bases between the two ends. In germline, CDR1 is SGHTA, CDR2 FQGNSA. CDR3 amino acids: CASSLGPLYEQYF. CDR3 nucleotides: TGTGCCAGCAGCTTAGGGCCGCTCTACGAGCAGTACTTC.

The J gene is TRBJ2-1, the V gene TRBV4-3; D ambiguous. Germline V lookup: CDR1 LGHNA, CDR2 YSLEER. Trimming pared 9 bases from V and 10 bases from J, leaving 7 bases between. This CDR3 contains 9 residues. The CDR3 protein is CARKLEQFF. The CDR3 bases are TGCGCCAGGAAACTCGAGCAGTTCTTC.

The chain joins TRBV19 to TRBJ2-5; 8 nucleotides line up with TRBD2. Per the germline V gene, CDR1 is LNHDA and CDR2 is SQIVND (reference sequence). The CDR3 has 15 amino acids. V shed 6 bases and J 3 bases; nucleotides not matched to a gene: 9. CDR3 protein: CASSRAGAGEETQYF. Here the CDR3 DNA reads TGTGCCAGTAGCCGAGCGGGGGCTGGAGAAGAGACCCAGTACTTC.

The chain has TRBV30 and TRBJ2-7; weak D call: TRBD1 (6 bases). CDR1 GTSNPN and CDR2 SVGIG come from the germline V gene (reference sequence). Trimming cost V 3 bases and J 3 bases, with 12 bases left between them. The CDR3 runs to 13 residues. The CDR3 bases are TGTGCCTGGAGCCCACCGGACAGCTACGAGCAGTACTTC. It codes for CAWSPPDSYEQYF.

As regards this clone: Other nucleotide sequences from this sample produce the same CDR3. This chain links TRBV15 with TRBJ2-4; 7 bases align to TRBD1. Germline V lookup: CDR1 LNHNV, CDR2 YYDKDF (reference sequence). After removal of 0 bases from V and 8 bases from J, the junction contained 1 base not matched to a gene. The CDR3 is 13 residues long. The CDR3 loop is CATSREQGYIQYF. The CDR3 nucleotides are TGTGCCACCAGCAGAGAACAGGGGTACATTCAGTACTTC.

The V call is TRBV5-4, the J call TRBJ1-1, with 7 bases that match TRBD1. V lost 5 bases, J lost 6 bases, and 13 bases stayed unmatched. This CDR3 has 15 amino acids. Germline V CDR1 and CDR2: SGHNT, YYREEE (reference sequence). For the CDR3, the DNA is TGTGCCAGCAGTCGTAAGGGGGCGGGAGGGCCTGAAGCTTTCTTT. Amino acid sequence: CASSRKGAGGPEAFF. The full variable domain, with the rest looked up from reference TRBV5-4 and TRBJ1-1, is ETGVTQSPTHLIKTRGQQVTLRCSSQSGHNTVSWYQQALGQGPQFIFQYYREEENGRGNFPPRFSGLQFPNYSSELNVNALELDDSALYLCASSRKGAGGPEAFFGQGTRLTVV.

CDR3 DNA: TGTGCTAGTGGTTTGGGTTTAGGGACAGGGAAGCACAATGAGCAGTTCTTC. Translated: CASGLGLGTGKHNEQFF. The chain employs TRBV12-5 and TRBJ2-1; 9 bases fit TRBD1. Germline CDR1 LGHNT, CDR2 FRNRAP. J was trimmed by 5 bases and V by 1 base; bases with no gene match: 9. CDR3 length: 17 residues.

Notes on this clone: The sample carries other DNA sequences with the same CDR3. The chain joins TRBV30 to TRBJ2-5, with 9 bases aligning to TRBD1. This CDR3 is built from 15 residues. V lost 0 bases to trimming and J lost 4 bases; unmatched junction nucleotides: 6. Germline lookup yields CDR1 GTSNPN and CDR2 SVGIG (reference sequence). The CDR3 sequence: CAWSVSTGGGETQYF. The CDR3 DNA sequence: TGTGCCTGGAGTGTGTCGACAGGGGGAGGAGAGACCCAGTACTTC.

J is TRBJ2-2 and V is TRBV10-1, with 7 bases matching TRBD1. V trimming: 6 bases; J trimming: 0 bases; junction bases outside the gene matches: 1. Germline V gene sequence: CDR1 WNHNN, CDR2 SYGVQD (reference sequence). The CDR3 is 14 amino acids. CDR3 DNA sequence: TGCGCCAGCAGGGGACAGTCGAACACCGGGGAGCTGTTTTTT. Residues: CASRGQSNTGELFF.

This chain joins TRBV29-1 and TRBJ1-5, with unresolved D. The CDR3 spans 12 residues. The germline CDR1 and CDR2 sequences are SQVTM and ANQGSEA. Trimming removed 0 bases at V and 7 bases at J, with 7 bases between. This CDR3 is CSVEDPGQPQHF. In nucleotides, the CDR3 is TGCAGCGTTGAAGATCCGGGGCAGCCCCAGCATTTT.